This TCR beta chain was identified in a study of long-term antiretroviral therapy in people with HIV. V trimming: 6 bases; J trimming: 0 bases; junction bases outside the gene matches: 3. The CDR3 runs to 15 residues. The germline gives CDR1 SNHLY, CDR2 FYNNEI. An immunoSEQ assay, version v3.0, was performed at survey level. Assay: immunoSEQ multiplex PCR; the TCRdb copy retains only in-frame clones and omits some. The repertoire includes roughly 16,000 clones, less than 95% of them detected once, and under 5.5% sits in the top ten. To note about this clone: Its antigen is as yet unknown.

Study-level results: No data were available on ART adherence, viral resistance or therapy changes.

All donors provided no fewer than one pre-ART and no fewer than two post-ART PBMC samples. The genes are TRBV2 and TRBJ2-2; 8 bases match TRBD1. The clonotype originates from a woman aged 45-65 years with HIV. The sample was unsorted PBMCs, taken about 6 years after starting antiretroviral therapy. Here the CDR3 DNA reads TGTGCCAGCAGCTTGGGACAGGCGAACACCGGGGAGCTGTTTTTT. Amino acids: CASSLGQANTGELFF.